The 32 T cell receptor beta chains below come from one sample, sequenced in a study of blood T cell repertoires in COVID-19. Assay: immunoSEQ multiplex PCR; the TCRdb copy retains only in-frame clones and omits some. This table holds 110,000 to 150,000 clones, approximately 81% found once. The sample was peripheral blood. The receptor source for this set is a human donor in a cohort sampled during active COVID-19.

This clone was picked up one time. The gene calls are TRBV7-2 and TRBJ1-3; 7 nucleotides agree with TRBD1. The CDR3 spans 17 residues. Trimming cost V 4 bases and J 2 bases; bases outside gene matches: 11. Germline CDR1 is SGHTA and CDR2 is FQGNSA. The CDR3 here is CASSSPPGRGPGNTIYF. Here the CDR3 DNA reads TGTGCCAGCAGCTCCCCTCCGGGAAGGGGGCCTGGAAACACCATATATTTT. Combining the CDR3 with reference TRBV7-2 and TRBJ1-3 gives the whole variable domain GAGVSQSPSNKVTEKGKDVELRCDPISGHTALYWYRQSLGQGLEFLIYFQGNSAPDKSGLPSDRFSAERTGGSVSTLTIQRTQQEDSAVYLCASSSPPGRGPGNTIYFGEGSWLTVV.

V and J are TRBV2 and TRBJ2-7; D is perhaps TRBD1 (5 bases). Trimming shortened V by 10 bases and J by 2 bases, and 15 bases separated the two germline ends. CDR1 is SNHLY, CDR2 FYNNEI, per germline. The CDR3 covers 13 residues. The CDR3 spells CANPDSSPYEQYF. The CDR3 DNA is TGTGCCAACCCCGACAGCAGCCCCTACGAGCAGTACTTC. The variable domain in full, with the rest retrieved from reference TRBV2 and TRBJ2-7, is EPEVTQTPSHQVTQMGQEVILRCVPISNHLYFYWYRQILGQKVEFLVSFYNNEISEKSEIFDDQFSVERPDGSNFTLKIRSTKLEDSAMYFCANPDSSPYEQYFGPGTRLTVT.

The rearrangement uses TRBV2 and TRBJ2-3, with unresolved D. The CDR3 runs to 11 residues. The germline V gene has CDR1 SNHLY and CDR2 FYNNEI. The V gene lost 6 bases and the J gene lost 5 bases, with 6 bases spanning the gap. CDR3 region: CASSPKDTQYF. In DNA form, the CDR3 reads TGTGCCAGCAGCCCAAAAGATACGCAGTATTTT.

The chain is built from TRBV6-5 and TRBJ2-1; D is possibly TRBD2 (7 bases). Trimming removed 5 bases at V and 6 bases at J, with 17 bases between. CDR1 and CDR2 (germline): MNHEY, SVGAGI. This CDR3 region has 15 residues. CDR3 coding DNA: TGTGCCAGCAGTCACCTGGGAGGGGGATCCAATGAGCAGTTCTTC. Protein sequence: CASSHLGGGSNEQFF.

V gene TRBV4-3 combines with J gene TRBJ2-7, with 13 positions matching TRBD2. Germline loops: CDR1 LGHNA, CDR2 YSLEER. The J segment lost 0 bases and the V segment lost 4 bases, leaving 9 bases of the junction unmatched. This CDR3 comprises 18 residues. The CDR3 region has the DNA TGCGCCAGCAGCCGTGGACTAGCGGGAGAGGGGAGCTCCTACGAGCAGTACTTC. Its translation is CASSRGLAGEGSSYEQYF.

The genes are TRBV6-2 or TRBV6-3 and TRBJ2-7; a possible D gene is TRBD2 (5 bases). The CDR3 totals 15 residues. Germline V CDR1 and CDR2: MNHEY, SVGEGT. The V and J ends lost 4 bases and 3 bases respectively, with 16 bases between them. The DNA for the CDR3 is TGTGCCAGCAGTTCTAGGACCCCCCGGGGCTACGAGCAGTACTTC. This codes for CASSSRTPRGYEQYF.

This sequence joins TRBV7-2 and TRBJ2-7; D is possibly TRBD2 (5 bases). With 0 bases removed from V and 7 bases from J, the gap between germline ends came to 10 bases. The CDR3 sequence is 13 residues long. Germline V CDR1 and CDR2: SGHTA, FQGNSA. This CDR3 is CASSLAGVLEQYF. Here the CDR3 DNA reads TGTGCCAGCAGCTTAGCGGGAGTATTAGAGCAGTACTTC.

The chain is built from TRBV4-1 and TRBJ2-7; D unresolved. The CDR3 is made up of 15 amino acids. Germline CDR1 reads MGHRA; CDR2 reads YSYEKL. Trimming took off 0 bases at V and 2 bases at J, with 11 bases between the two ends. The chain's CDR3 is CASSQEFAVPYEQYF. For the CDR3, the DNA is TGCGCCAGCAGCCAAGAATTCGCAGTTCCCTACGAGCAGTACTTC.

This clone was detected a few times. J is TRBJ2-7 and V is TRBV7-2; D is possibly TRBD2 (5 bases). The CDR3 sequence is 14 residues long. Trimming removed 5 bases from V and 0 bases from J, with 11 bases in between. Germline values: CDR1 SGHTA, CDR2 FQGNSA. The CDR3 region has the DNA TGTGCCAGCAGCAGAGCGGTTAGCTCCTACGAGCAGTACTTC. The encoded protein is CASSRAVSSYEQYF.

The CDR3 loop reads CASSQGIQGPRETQYF. The DNA for the CDR3 is TGCGCCAGCAGCCAAGGGATACAGGGACCCCGAGAGACCCAGTACTTC. The chain uses TRBV4-3 and TRBJ2-5, with a weak D call TRBD1 (6 bases). Trimming removed 1 base from V and 4 bases from J, with 16 bases in between. Germline V lookup: CDR1 LGHNA, CDR2 YSLEER. The CDR3 contains 16 residues.

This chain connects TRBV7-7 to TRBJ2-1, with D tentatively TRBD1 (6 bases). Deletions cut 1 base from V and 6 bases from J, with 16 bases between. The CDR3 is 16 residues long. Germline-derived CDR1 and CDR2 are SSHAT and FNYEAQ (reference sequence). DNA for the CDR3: TGTGCCAGCAGCTTAGTAAGGGCAGGGGTAGGCAATGAGCAGTTCTTC. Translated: CASSLVRAGVGNEQFF.

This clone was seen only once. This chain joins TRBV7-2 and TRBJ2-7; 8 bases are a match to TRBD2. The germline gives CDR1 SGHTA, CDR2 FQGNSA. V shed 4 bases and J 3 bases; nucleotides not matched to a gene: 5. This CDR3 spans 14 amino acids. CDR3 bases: TGTGCCAGCAGCTGGATAGCGGGAAACTACGAGCAGTACTTC. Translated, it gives CASSWIAGNYEQYF.

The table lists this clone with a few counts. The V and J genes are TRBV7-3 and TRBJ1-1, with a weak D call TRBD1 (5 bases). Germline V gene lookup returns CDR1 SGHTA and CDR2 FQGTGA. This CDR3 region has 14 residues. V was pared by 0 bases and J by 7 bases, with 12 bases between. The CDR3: CASSLTPTDHEAFF. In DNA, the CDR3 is TGTGCCAGCAGCTTAACACCGACAGACCATGAAGCTTTCTTT.

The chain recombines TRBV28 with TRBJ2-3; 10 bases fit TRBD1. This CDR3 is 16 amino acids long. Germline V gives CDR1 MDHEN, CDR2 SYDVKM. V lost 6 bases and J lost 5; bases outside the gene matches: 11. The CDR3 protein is CASSPLGQGSGDTQYF. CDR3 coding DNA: TGTGCCAGCAGCCCATTGGGACAGGGGTCGGGAGATACGCAGTATTTT.

The CDR3 sequence: CASSKRDNSYEQYF. The CDR3 coding sequence is TGTGCCAGTAGTAAACGGGACAACTCCTACGAGCAGTACTTC. The V call is TRBV19, the J call TRBJ2-7, with a possible D match to TRBD1 (6 bases). Trimming cost V 4 bases and J 0 bases, with 10 bases left between them. Looked up from germline, CDR1 is LNHDA and CDR2 is SQIVND (reference sequence). The CDR3 is 14 residues long.

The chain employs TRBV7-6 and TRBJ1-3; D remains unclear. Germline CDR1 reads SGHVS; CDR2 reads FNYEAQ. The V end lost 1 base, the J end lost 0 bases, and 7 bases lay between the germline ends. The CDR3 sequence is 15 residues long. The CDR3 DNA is TGTGCCAGCAGCTTAGAGCCAAGCTCTGGAAACACCATATATTTT. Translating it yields CASSLEPSSGNTIYF.

This chain's CDR3 is CASSLGGGSETQYF. The CDR3 DNA follows: TGTGCCAGCAGCTTAGGGGGGGGCTCAGAGACCCAGTACTTC. The rearrangement links TRBV7-9 to TRBJ2-5; D possibly corresponds to TRBD2 (7 bases). This CDR3 has 14 amino acids. Germline V gene lookup returns CDR1 SEHNR and CDR2 FQNEAQ (reference sequence). Trimming removed 1 base from V and 4 bases from J, with 10 bases in between.

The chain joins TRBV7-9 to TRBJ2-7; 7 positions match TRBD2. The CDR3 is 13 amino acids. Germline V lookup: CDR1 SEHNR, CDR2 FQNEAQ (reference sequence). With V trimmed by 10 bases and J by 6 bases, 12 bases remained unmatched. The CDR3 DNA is TGTGCCACCAGGGTTGGACTAGTAAGCGAGCAGTACTTC. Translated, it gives CATRVGLVSEQYF. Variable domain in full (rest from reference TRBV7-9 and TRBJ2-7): DTGVSQNPRHKITKRGQNVTFRCDPISEHNRLYWYRQTLGQGPEFLTYFQNEAQLEKSRLLSDRFSAERPKGSFSTLEIQRTEQGDSAMYLCATRVGLVSEQYFGPGTRLTVT.

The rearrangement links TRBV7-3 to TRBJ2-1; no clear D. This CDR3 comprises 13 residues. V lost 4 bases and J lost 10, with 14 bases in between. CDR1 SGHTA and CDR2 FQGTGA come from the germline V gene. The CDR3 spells CASSSLDNGEQFF. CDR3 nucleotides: TGTGCCAGCAGCTCCCTTGACAACGGAGAGCAGTTCTTC.

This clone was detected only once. The CDR3 sequence: CASSEAGQGFYEKLFF. For the CDR3, the DNA is TGTGCCAGCAGTGAAGCGGGACAGGGGTTTTATGAAAAACTGTTTTTT. This chain uses TRBV6-1 with TRBJ1-4; 10 bases map to TRBD1. Germline CDR1 and CDR2: MNHNS and SASEGT. Trimming at V came to 0 bases and at J to 6 bases, leaving 4 bases not matched to a gene. The CDR3 spans 16 residues.

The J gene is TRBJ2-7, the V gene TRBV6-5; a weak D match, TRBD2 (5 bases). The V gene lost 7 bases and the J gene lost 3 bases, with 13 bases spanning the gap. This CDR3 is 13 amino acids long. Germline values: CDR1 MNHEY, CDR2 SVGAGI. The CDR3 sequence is CASITSSGYEQYF. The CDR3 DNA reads TGTGCCAGCATCACCTCAAGCGGCTACGAGCAGTACTTC.

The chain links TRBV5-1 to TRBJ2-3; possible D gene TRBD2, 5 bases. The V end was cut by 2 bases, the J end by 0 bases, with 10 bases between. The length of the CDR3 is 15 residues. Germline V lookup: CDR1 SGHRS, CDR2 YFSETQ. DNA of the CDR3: TGCGCCAGCAGCTTTATTGACTACAGCACAGATACGCAGTATTTT. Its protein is CASSFIDYSTDTQYF.

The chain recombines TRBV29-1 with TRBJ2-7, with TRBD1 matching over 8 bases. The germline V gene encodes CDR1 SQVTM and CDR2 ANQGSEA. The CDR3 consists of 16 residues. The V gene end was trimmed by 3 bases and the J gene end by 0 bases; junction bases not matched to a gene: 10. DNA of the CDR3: TGCAGCGTTGAGGTCCCCAGGACAGGGTTCTCCTACGAGCAGTACTTC. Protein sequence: CSVEVPRTGFSYEQYF.

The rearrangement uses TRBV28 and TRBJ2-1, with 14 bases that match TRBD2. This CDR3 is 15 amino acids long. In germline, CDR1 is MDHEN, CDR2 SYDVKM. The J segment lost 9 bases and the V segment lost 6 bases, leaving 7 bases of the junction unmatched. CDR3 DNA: TGTGCCAGCAGCGCTGGGACTAGCGGGAGCAGTGAGCAGTTCTTC. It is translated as CASSAGTSGSSEQFF.

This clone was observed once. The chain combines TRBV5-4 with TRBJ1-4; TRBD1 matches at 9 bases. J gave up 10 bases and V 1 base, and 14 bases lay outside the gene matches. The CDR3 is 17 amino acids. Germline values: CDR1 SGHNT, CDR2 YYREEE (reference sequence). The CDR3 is CASSLRTGENHGGKLFF. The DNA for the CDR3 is TGTGCCAGCAGCTTGCGGACAGGGGAAAACCATGGTGGAAAACTGTTTTTT.

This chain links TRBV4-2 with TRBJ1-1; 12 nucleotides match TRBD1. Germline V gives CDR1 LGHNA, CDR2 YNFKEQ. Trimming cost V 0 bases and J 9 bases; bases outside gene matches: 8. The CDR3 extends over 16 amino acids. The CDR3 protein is CASSQDSQGQGAKAFF. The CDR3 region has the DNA TGTGCCAGCAGCCAAGACAGCCAGGGACAGGGGGCGAAAGCTTTCTTT.

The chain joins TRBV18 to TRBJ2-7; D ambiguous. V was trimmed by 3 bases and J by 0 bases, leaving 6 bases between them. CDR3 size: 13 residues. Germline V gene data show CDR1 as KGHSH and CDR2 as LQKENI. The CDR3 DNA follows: TGTGCCAGCTCACCTCTGAGCTCCTACGAGCAGTACTTC. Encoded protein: CASSPLSSYEQYF. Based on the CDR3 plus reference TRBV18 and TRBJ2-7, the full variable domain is NAGVMQNPRHLVRRRGQEARLRCSPMKGHSHVYWYRQLPEEGLKFMVYLQKENIIDESGMPKERFSAEFPKEGPSILRIQQVVRGDSAAYFCASSPLSSYEQYFGPGTRLTVT.

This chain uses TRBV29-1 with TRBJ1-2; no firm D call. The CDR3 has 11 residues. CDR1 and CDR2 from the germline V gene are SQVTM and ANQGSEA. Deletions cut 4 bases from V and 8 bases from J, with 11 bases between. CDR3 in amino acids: CSVGAHRGYTF. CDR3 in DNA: TGCAGCGTTGGTGCCCACAGAGGCTACACCTTC.

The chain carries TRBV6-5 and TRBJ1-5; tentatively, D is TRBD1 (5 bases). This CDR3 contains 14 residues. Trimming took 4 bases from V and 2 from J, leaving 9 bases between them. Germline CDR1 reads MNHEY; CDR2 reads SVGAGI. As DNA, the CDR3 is TGTGCCAGCAGTTCGGGGGGGGGCAATCAGCCCCAGCATTTT. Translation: CASSSGGGNQPQHF.

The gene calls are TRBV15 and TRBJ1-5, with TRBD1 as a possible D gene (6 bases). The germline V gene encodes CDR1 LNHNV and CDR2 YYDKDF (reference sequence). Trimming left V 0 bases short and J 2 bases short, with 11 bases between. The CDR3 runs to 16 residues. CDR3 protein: CATSRDRGGGNQPQHF. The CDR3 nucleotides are TGTGCCACCAGCAGAGATCGCGGGGGCGGCAATCAGCCCCAGCATTTT.

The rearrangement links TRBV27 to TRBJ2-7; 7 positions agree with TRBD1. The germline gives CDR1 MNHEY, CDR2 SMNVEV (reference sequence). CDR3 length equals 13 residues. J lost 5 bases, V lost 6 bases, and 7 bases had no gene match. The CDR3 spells CASRPDRIDEQYF. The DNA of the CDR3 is TGTGCCAGCAGACCGGACAGGATTGACGAGCAGTACTTC.

Here the CDR3 reads CASSLRAPGGRVGRSSYEQYF. In DNA form, the CDR3 reads TGTGCCAGCAGTTTACGGGCCCCGGGGGGCAGGGTAGGGAGGAGCTCCTACGAGCAGTACTTC. This chain links TRBV27 with TRBJ2-7; D might be TRBD2 (7 bases). Germline V gene data show CDR1 as MNHEY and CDR2 as SMNVEV (reference sequence). The CDR3 consists of 21 residues. V was cut by 2 bases and J by 0 bases, with 29 bases left in between.